This T cell receptor (beta chain) was observed in a study of cytomegalovirus exposure and HLA in healthy donors. The V segment lost 2 bases and the J segment 0 bases; nucleotides outside the gene matches: 0. The CDR3 runs to 14 residues. Per germline, CDR1 MNHEY and CDR2 SMNVEV (reference sequence). Nominally healthy donors were sampled, though unrecorded immune exposures were likely. The PCR employed 60 Vbeta primers together with 13 Jbeta primers. The method was immunoSEQ multiplex PCR; TCRdb's version includes in-frame clones alone and lacks a portion of them. The sample has roughly 90,000 clones; over 75% are singletons.

V and J are TRBV27 and TRBJ2-7; 8 bases map to TRBD1. What was sequenced was PBMCs. The clonotype comes from a man in his late teens or twenties in good health and CMV-seronegative. The CDR3 protein is CASSLTGGSYEQYF. DNA of the CDR3: TGTGCCAGCAGTTTAACAGGGGGCTCCTACGAGCAGTACTTC.